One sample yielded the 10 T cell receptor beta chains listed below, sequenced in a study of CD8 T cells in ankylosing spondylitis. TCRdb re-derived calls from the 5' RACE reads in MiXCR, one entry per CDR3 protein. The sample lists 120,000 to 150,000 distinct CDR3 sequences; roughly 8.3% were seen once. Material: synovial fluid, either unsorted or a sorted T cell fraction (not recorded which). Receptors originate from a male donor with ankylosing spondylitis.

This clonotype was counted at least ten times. The chain's CDR3 is CAISEDGYSYGYTF. The DNA of the CDR3 is TGTGCCATCAGCGAGGACGGGTATAGCTATGGCTACACCTTC. The chain links TRBV10-3 to TRBJ1-2; D unresolved. The CDR3 extends over 14 amino acids. Germline CDR1 ENHRY, CDR2 SYGVKD. Trimming took off 6 bases at V and 4 bases at J, with 15 bases between the two ends.

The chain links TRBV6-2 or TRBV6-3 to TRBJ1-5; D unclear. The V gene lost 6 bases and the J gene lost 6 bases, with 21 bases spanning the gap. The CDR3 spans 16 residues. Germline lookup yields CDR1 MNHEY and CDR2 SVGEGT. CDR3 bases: TGTGCCAGCAGCCCTCCCCCGTATGGTTGGGGTCAGCCCCAGCATTTT. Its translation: CASSPPPYGWGQPQHF.

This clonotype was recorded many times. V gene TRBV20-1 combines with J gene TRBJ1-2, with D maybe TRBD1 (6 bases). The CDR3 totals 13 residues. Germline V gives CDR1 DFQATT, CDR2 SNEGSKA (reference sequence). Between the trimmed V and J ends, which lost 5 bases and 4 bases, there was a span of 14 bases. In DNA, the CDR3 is TGCAGTGCTCCCCCTGGACAGCCCTATGGCTACACCTTC. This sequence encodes CSAPPGQPYGYTF.

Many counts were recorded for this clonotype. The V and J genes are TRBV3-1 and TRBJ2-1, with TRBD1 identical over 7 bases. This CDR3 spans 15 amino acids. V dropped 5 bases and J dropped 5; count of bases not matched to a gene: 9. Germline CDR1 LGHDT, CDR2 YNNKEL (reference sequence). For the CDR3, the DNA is TGTGCCAGCAGCTACGACAGGGTCAGGAACAATGAGCAGTTCTTC. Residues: CASSYDRVRNNEQFF.

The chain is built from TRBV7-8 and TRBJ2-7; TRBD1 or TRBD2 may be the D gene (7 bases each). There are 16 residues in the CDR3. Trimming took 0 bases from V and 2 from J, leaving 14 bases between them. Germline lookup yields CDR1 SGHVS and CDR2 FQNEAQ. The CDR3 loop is CASSLAGGTDPYEQYF. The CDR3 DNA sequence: TGTGCCAGCAGCTTAGCGGGAGGGACAGACCCCTACGAGCAGTACTTC.

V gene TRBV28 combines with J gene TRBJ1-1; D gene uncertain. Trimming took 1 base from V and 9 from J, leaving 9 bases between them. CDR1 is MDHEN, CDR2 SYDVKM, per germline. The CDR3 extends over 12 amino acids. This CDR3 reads CASSLYARQAFF. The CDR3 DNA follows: TGTGCCAGCAGTTTATATGCCCGGCAAGCTTTCTTT.

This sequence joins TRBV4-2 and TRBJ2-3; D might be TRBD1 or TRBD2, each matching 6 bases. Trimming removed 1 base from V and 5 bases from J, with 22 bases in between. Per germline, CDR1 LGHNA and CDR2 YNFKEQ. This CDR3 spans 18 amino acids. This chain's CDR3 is CASSQVSSLGGRRDTQYF. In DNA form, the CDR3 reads TGTGCCAGCAGCCAAGTTTCCTCGCTGGGGGGCCGTAGAGATACGCAGTATTTT.

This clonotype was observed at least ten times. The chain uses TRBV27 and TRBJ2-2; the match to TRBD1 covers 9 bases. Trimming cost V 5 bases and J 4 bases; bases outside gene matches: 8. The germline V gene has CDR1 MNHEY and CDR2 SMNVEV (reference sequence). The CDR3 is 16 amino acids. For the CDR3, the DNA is TGTGCCAGCAGTGGGGACAGGGTGAGATTCACCGGGGAGCTGTTTTTT. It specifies CASSGDRVRFTGELFF.

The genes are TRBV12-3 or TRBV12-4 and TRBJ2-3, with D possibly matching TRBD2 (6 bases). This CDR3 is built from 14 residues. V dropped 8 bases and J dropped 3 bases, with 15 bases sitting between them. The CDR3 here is CASRRGTLTDTQYF. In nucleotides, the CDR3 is TGTGCCAGCCGGAGGGGAACCCTAACAGATACGCAGTATTTT.

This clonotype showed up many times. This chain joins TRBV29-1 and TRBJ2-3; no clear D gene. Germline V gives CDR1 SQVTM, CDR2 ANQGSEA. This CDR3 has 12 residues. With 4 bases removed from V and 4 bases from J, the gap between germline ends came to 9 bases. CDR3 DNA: TGCAGCGTTGGGGGTAGTTCAGATACGCAGTATTTT. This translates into CSVGGSSDTQYF.